A single sample is the source of the 31 T cell receptor beta chains below, sequenced in a study of T cell responses to AZD1222 COVID-19 vaccine. TCRdb's copy holds only in-frame clones and misses some; the assay was immunoSEQ multiplex PCR. The sample contains approximately 110,000 clones, 80% to 95% of which appear only once. The input for sequencing was peripheral blood, taken on day 0 of AZD1222 vaccination. The receptor source for this set is an adult in good health.

The V and J genes are TRBV11-3 and TRBJ1-1; D uncertain. The CDR3 totals 13 residues. The V and J ends lost 2 bases and 2 bases respectively, with 6 bases between them. Germline assignment: CDR1 SGHNT and CDR2 YENEEA. CDR3 sequence (DNA): TGTGCCAGCAGCTTAACACCTAACACTGAAGCTTTCTTT. Amino acid sequence: CASSLTPNTEAFF.

The CDR3 sequence is CASSVSRGGEKLFF. The CDR3 region has the DNA TGTGCCAGCAGCGTTTCTAGGGGGGGAGAAAAACTGTTTTTT. This chain joins TRBV9 and TRBJ1-4, with D tentatively TRBD1 (6 bases). The CDR3 is 14 amino acids. Looked up from germline, CDR1 is SGDLS and CDR2 is YYNGEE. V dropped 2 bases and J dropped 8 bases, with 13 bases sitting between them.

This chain uses TRBV7-3 with TRBJ1-1, with TRBD1 as a possible D gene (5 bases). The CDR3 covers 14 residues. The germline gives CDR1 SGHTA, CDR2 FQGTGA. Trimming took 2 bases from V and 5 from J, leaving 12 bases between them. The CDR3 spells CASSLAGSETEAFF. CDR3 sequence (DNA): TGTGCCAGCAGCTTAGCAGGGTCGGAGACTGAAGCTTTCTTT. Full variable domain (missing parts from reference TRBV7-3 and TRBJ1-1): GAGVSQTPSNKVTEKGKYVELRCDPISGHTALYWYRQSLGQGPEFLIYFQGTGAADDSGLPNDRFFAVRPEGSVSTLKIQRTERGDSAVYLCASSLAGSETEAFFGQGTRLTVV.

The V gene is TRBV3-1 (or the pseudogene TRBV3-2), the J gene TRBJ2-1; D gene ambiguous. Trimming removed 4 bases at V and 10 bases at J, with 11 bases between. CDR3 size: 12 residues. CDR1 is LGHDT and CDR2 is YNNKEL in the germline V gene (reference sequence). The CDR3 DNA is TGTGCCAGCAGCCCGGGCCCTCAGGAGCAGTTCTTC. This encodes CASSPGPQEQFF.

This rearrangement joins TRBV4-2 to TRBJ2-1; 12 bases line up with TRBD2. This CDR3 has 17 residues. With 1 base clipped from V and 6 bases from J, the junction kept 7 bases outside the gene matches. Looked up from germline, CDR1 is LGHNA and CDR2 is YNFKEQ. The CDR3 region has the DNA TGTGCCAGCAGCCAAGTAGGGACTAGCGGGCGCTTCAATGAGCAGTTCTTC. Amino acid sequence: CASSQVGTSGRFNEQFF.

The chain has TRBV19 and TRBJ1-1, with a possible D match to TRBD1 (5 bases). Germline assignment: CDR1 LNHDA and CDR2 SQIVND (reference sequence). V was cut by 6 bases and J by 6 bases, with 14 bases left in between. There are 13 residues in the CDR3. CDR3 residues: CASRGPLGAEAFF. CDR3 sequence (DNA): TGTGCCAGTAGGGGACCTTTGGGCGCTGAAGCTTTCTTT.

This sequence joins TRBV14 and TRBJ1-1, with unresolved D. Germline V gives CDR1 SGHDN, CDR2 FVKESK. The V gene lost 4 bases and the J gene lost 3 bases, with 12 bases spanning the gap. CDR3 length: 14 residues. The CDR3 region is CASSRMGGDTEAFF. The CDR3 DNA is TGTGCCAGCAGCCGGATGGGTGGGGACACTGAAGCTTTCTTT. Variable domain in full (rest from reference TRBV14 and TRBJ1-1): EAGVTQFPSHSVIEKGQTVTLRCDPISGHDNLYWYRRVMGKEIKFLLHFVKESKQDESGMPNNRFLAERTGGTYSTLKVQPAELEDSGVYFCASSRMGGDTEAFFGQGTRLTVV.

This chain connects TRBV7-2 to TRBJ1-2, with D unclear. The germline CDR1 and CDR2 sequences are SGHTA and FQGNSA. The germline V and J ends were trimmed by 0 bases and 3 bases, with 8 bases remaining between them. This CDR3 region has 14 residues. CDR3: CASSLAIGDYGYTF. DNA of the CDR3: TGTGCCAGCAGCTTAGCGATTGGGGACTATGGCTACACCTTC. Together with reference TRBV7-2 and TRBJ1-2, the CDR3 gives the full variable domain: GAGVSQSPSNKVTEKGKDVELRCDPISGHTALYWYRQSLGQGLEFLIYFQGNSAPDKSGLPSDRFSAERTGGSVSTLTIQRTQQEDSAVYLCASSLAIGDYGYTFGSGTRLTVV.

The V and J genes are TRBV9 and TRBJ2-2, with TRBD2 as a possible D gene (6 bases). The germline CDR1 and CDR2 sequences are SGDLS and YYNGEE. The CDR3 contains 16 residues. The germline V and J ends were trimmed by 3 bases and 4 bases, with 16 bases remaining between them. This chain's CDR3 is CASSGRLAIGTGELFF. The CDR3 DNA follows: TGTGCCAGCAGCGGAAGGCTAGCGATCGGCACCGGGGAGCTGTTTTTT.

This chain links TRBV28 with TRBJ1-6; perhaps TRBD1 as D (5 bases). The CDR3 has 16 residues. Trimming shortened V by 6 bases and J by 0 bases, and 12 bases separated the two germline ends. Germline CDR1 is MDHEN and CDR2 is SYDVKM. In nucleotides, the CDR3 is TGTGCCAGCAGGCAGTCAGGGCCCTCCTATAATTCACCCCTCCACTTT. Amino acid sequence: CASRQSGPSYNSPLHF.

The gene calls are TRBV28 and TRBJ2-1; possible D gene TRBD2, 5 bases. Germline CDR1 reads MDHEN; CDR2 reads SYDVKM. V was shortened by 3 bases and J by 6 bases, with 12 bases between the two germline ends. The CDR3 is 14 amino acids. The CDR3 loop is CASSFRVAFNEQFF. In nucleotides, the CDR3 is TGTGCCAGCAGTTTCCGGGTAGCGTTCAATGAGCAGTTCTTC. Together with reference TRBV28 and TRBJ2-1, the CDR3 gives the full variable domain: DVKVTQSSRYLVKRTGEKVFLECVQDMDHENMFWYRQDPGLGLRLIYFSYDVKMKEKGDIPEGYSVSREKKERFSLILESASTNQTSMYLCASSFRVAFNEQFFGPGTRLTVL.

This clone appeared once. The chain has TRBV3-1 (or the pseudogene TRBV3-2) and TRBJ1-1, with unresolved D. This CDR3 contains 14 residues. CDR1 and CDR2 (germline): LGHDT, YNNKEL (reference sequence). Deletions cut 4 bases from V and 5 bases from J, with 14 bases between. CDR3 in DNA: TGTGCCAGCAGCCTCCGGGCTGAGGCTACTGAAGCTTTCTTT. Protein product: CASSLRAEATEAFF.

The V gene is TRBV11-1, the J gene TRBJ2-7; 10 nucleotides agree with TRBD2. The germline gives CDR1 SGHAT, CDR2 FQDESV (reference sequence). V lost 5 bases and J lost 3; bases outside the gene matches: 7. CDR3 length equals 15 residues. CDR3 protein: CASSATSGVYYEQYF. CDR3 nucleotides: TGTGCCAGCAGCGCCACTAGCGGGGTTTACTACGAGCAGTACTTC. Full variable domain (outside the CDR3, taken from reference TRBV11-1 and TRBJ2-7): EAEVAQSPRYKITEKSQAVAFWCDPISGHATLYWYRQILGQGPELLVQFQDESVVDDSQLPKDRFSAERLKGVDSTLKIQPAELGDSAMYLCASSATSGVYYEQYFGPGTRLTVT.

The chain links TRBV2 to TRBJ2-5; D gene unclear. The V end lost 8 bases, the J end lost 4 bases, and 11 bases lay between the germline ends. The CDR3 has 12 residues. The V gene's germline CDR1 is SNHLY and CDR2 FYNNEI. The CDR3 nucleotides are TGTGCCAGCGGGTCTTCTAGAGAGACCCAGTACTTC. Its translation is CASGSSRETQYF. The full variable domain, completed using reference TRBV2 and TRBJ2-5, is EPEVTQTPSHQVTQMGQEVILRCVPISNHLYFYWYRQILGQKVEFLVSFYNNEISEKSEIFDDQFSVERPDGSNFTLKIRSTKLEDSAMYFCASGSSRETQYFGPGTRLLVL.

This clone was recorded once. The CDR3 nucleotides read TGCGCCAGCAGTCGGTCCGAGCAGTACTTC. Residues: CASSRSEQYF. The chain has TRBV23-1 and TRBJ2-7; D unresolved. TRBV23-1 is labeled an ORF, and its function is uncertain. Trimming took 4 bases from V and 6 from J, leaving 4 bases between them. The CDR3 is 10 residues long.

The gene calls are TRBV24-1 and TRBJ1-1; 8 positions agree with TRBD1. The CDR3 has 15 residues. J lost 6 bases, V lost 1 base, and 6 bases had no gene match. Germline loops: CDR1 KGHDR, CDR2 SFDVKD. The CDR3 sequence: CATSDFFDRGPEAFF. The CDR3 nucleotides read TGTGCCACCAGTGATTTCTTTGACAGGGGCCCTGAAGCTTTCTTT.

The CDR3: CASSPPSRGTDTQYF. The DNA for the CDR3 is TGTGCCAGCTCACCACCGAGTCGGGGGACAGATACGCAGTATTTT. This sequence joins TRBV18 and TRBJ2-3, with D perhaps matching TRBD2 (6 bases). This CDR3 comprises 15 residues. Germline V gene data show CDR1 as KGHSH and CDR2 as LQKENI. Trimming removed 0 bases from V and 3 bases from J, with 10 bases in between.

V usage is TRBV6-5 and J usage is TRBJ1-1; D is uncertain. From germline, CDR1 is MNHEY and CDR2 SVGAGI. The V end was cut by 8 bases, the J end by 5 bases, with 12 bases between. The CDR3 is 12 amino acids. CDR3 nucleotide sequence: TGTGCCAGCGGCGAGAGTTTGACTGAAGCTTTCTTT. Translated, it gives CASGESLTEAFF.

The DNA for the CDR3 is TGTGCCTCCCGGGGGGAGTGGGACACAGATACGCAGTATTTT. It is translated as CASRGEWDTDTQYF. The V and J genes are TRBV6-4 and TRBJ2-3; 7 nucleotides align to TRBD2. Germline assignment: CDR1 MRHNA and CDR2 SNTAGT. CDR3 length equals 14 residues. V lost 11 bases, J lost 2 bases, and 10 bases stayed unmatched.

V and J are TRBV25-1 and TRBJ2-7; perhaps TRBD1 as D (5 bases). The CDR3 runs 11 residues. CDR1 MGHDK and CDR2 SYGVNS come from the germline V gene. Trimming stripped 7 bases from V and 2 bases from J, with 6 bases between. CDR3 in amino acids: CASTQAYEQYF. The CDR3 coding sequence is TGTGCCAGCACACAGGCCTACGAGCAGTACTTC.

The rearrangement joins TRBV7-2 to TRBJ1-1; a weak D match, TRBD1 (6 bases). V dropped 7 bases and J dropped 0 bases, with 24 bases sitting between them. The CDR3 has 18 residues. Germline V gives CDR1 SGHTA, CDR2 FQGNSA. The CDR3 loop reads CASTFPREQGLMNTEAFF. In DNA form, the CDR3 reads TGTGCCAGCACCTTTCCCCGCGAACAGGGTTTAATGAACACTGAAGCTTTCTTT.

J is TRBJ2-7 and V is TRBV5-5; D is tentatively TRBD1 or TRBD2 (5 bases each). The V gene's germline CDR1 is SGHKS and CDR2 YYEKEE (reference sequence). Deletions cut 4 bases from V and 0 bases from J, with 14 bases between. The CDR3 contains 15 residues. CDR3 in DNA: TGTGCCAGCAGCCACGGGACGGAGAGCTCCTACGAGCAGTACTTC. Its protein product is CASSHGTESSYEQYF.

This rearrangement joins TRBV20-1 to TRBJ1-2, with D hard to call. Germline loops: CDR1 DFQATT, CDR2 SNEGSKA (reference sequence). The CDR3 is 10 amino acids. Trimming took off 5 bases at V and 4 bases at J, with 5 bases between the two ends. In nucleotides, the CDR3 is TGCAGTGCTTCCTTCTATGGCTACACCTTC. Protein sequence: CSASFYGYTF.

This clone was observed once. This chain uses TRBV5-1 with TRBJ2-2; 9 bases align to TRBD2. CDR1 SGHRS and CDR2 YFSETQ come from the germline V gene. The CDR3 has 16 residues. The trim removed 4 bases at V and 4 bases at J, leaving 8 bases unmatched. The CDR3 spells CASSVVAGDLTGELFF. The CDR3 nucleotides read TGCGCCAGCAGCGTAGTAGCGGGGGATCTCACCGGGGAGCTGTTTTTT. The variable domain in full, with the rest retrieved from reference TRBV5-1 and TRBJ2-2, is KAGVTQTPRYLIKTRGQQVTLSCSPISGHRSVSWYQQTPGQGLQFLFEYFSETQRNKGNFPGRFSGRQFSNSRSEMNVSTLELGDSALYLCASSVVAGDLTGELFFGEGSRLTVL.

The chain recombines TRBV2 with TRBJ1-1, with a weak D call TRBD1 (5 bases). V dropped 2 bases and J dropped 6 bases, with 13 bases sitting between them. This CDR3 has 14 residues. CDR1 and CDR2 from the germline V gene are SNHLY and FYNNEI. The CDR3 region is CASSESIDRAEAFF. CDR3 bases: TGTGCCAGCAGTGAAAGTATAGACAGAGCTGAAGCTTTCTTT.

This chain uses TRBV7-3 with TRBJ1-2; no clear D. The CDR3 extends over 13 amino acids. V was pared by 5 bases and J by 2 bases, with 9 bases between. The germline gives CDR1 SGHTA, CDR2 FQGTGA. The CDR3 reads CASSQAGNYGYTF. The CDR3 DNA is TGTGCCAGCAGCCAAGCGGGGAACTATGGCTACACCTTC. Full variable domain (outside the CDR3, taken from reference TRBV7-3 and TRBJ1-2): GAGVSQTPSNKVTEKGKYVELRCDPISGHTALYWYRQSLGQGPEFLIYFQGTGAADDSGLPNDRFFAVRPEGSVSTLKIQRTERGDSAVYLCASSQAGNYGYTFGSGTRLTVV.

The chain uses TRBV21-1 and TRBJ2-7; the table names TRBD2, a call not compared with the DNA. TRBV21-1 is assigned pseudogene status. This CDR3 region has 18 residues. The CDR3 DNA sequence: TGTGCCAGCAGCCAAACTGGAACTAGCGGGCACAGCTCCTACGAGCAGTACTTC. Translating gives CASSQTGTSGHSSYEQYF.

This rearrangement joins TRBV28 to TRBJ1-2; 8 nucleotides align to TRBD1. The CDR3 length is 17 residues. The V gene end was trimmed by 7 bases and the J gene end by 0 bases; junction bases not matched to a gene: 13. Germline-derived CDR1 and CDR2 are MDHEN and SYDVKM. The CDR3 loop reads CASTPPGTGGANYGYTF. CDR3 nucleotide sequence: TGTGCCAGCACTCCCCCCGGGACAGGCGGCGCTAACTATGGCTACACCTTC.

The gene calls are TRBV5-5 and TRBJ2-2, with 8 nucleotides matching TRBD2. Germline V lookup: CDR1 SGHKS, CDR2 YYEKEE (reference sequence). The length of the CDR3 is 15 residues. Trimming removed 4 bases from V and 3 bases from J; junction bases left unmatched: 5. This chain's CDR3 is CASSQTSAYTGELFF. CDR3 DNA sequence: TGTGCCAGCAGCCAGACTAGCGCCTACACCGGGGAGCTGTTTTTT.

The V call is TRBV21-1, the J call TRBJ2-1. TRBV21-1 represents a pseudogene. The CDR3 length is 15 residues. The CDR3 loop is CASSMGGGTYNEQFF. CDR3 coding DNA: TGTGCCAGCAGCATGGGCGGTGGCACGTACAATGAGCAGTTCTTC.

This chain joins TRBV28 and TRBJ2-7; 8 bases map to TRBD1. With 3 bases clipped from V and 7 bases from J, the junction kept 8 bases outside the gene matches. Germline loops: CDR1 MDHEN, CDR2 SYDVKM. The CDR3 length is 14 residues. The CDR3 sequence is CASSLGQGAREQYF. The CDR3 DNA is TGTGCCAGCAGTTTGGGGCAGGGGGCGCGAGAGCAGTACTTC.